This TCR beta chain came from a study of STAT5B mutations in CD4+ large granular lymphocyte leukemia. Overall study results and limits: Top patient clones used TRBV06 genes more often: 8/27 versus 2/35 in controls. Patient CD4-sorted repertoires stayed more clonal than healthy ones after leukemic-clone removal. Main leukemic clonotypes were patient-specific, but 25% appeared at low frequency elsewhere.

Method: immunoSEQ multiplex PCR; TCRdb's copy keeps in-frame clones and lacks some. Of nearly 45,000 clones in the sample, 65% to 90% were seen once. This clone was recorded only once. Its specificity is unknown. The V gene's germline CDR1 is MGHRA and CDR2 YSYEKL. V was pared by 1 base and J by 7 bases, with 9 bases of the junction left unmatched. This CDR3 is 16 amino acids long. The sample taken for sequencing was CD4+ T cells from blood buffy coats. The chain joins TRBV4-1 to TRBJ2-1; 8 nucleotides agree with TRBD2. The sequence was collected from a human donor in good health. The chain's CDR3 is CASSQGSGVAGNEQFF. CDR3 DNA: TGCGCCAGCAGCCAAGGAAGTGGGGTAGCGGGAAATGAGCAGTTCTTC.